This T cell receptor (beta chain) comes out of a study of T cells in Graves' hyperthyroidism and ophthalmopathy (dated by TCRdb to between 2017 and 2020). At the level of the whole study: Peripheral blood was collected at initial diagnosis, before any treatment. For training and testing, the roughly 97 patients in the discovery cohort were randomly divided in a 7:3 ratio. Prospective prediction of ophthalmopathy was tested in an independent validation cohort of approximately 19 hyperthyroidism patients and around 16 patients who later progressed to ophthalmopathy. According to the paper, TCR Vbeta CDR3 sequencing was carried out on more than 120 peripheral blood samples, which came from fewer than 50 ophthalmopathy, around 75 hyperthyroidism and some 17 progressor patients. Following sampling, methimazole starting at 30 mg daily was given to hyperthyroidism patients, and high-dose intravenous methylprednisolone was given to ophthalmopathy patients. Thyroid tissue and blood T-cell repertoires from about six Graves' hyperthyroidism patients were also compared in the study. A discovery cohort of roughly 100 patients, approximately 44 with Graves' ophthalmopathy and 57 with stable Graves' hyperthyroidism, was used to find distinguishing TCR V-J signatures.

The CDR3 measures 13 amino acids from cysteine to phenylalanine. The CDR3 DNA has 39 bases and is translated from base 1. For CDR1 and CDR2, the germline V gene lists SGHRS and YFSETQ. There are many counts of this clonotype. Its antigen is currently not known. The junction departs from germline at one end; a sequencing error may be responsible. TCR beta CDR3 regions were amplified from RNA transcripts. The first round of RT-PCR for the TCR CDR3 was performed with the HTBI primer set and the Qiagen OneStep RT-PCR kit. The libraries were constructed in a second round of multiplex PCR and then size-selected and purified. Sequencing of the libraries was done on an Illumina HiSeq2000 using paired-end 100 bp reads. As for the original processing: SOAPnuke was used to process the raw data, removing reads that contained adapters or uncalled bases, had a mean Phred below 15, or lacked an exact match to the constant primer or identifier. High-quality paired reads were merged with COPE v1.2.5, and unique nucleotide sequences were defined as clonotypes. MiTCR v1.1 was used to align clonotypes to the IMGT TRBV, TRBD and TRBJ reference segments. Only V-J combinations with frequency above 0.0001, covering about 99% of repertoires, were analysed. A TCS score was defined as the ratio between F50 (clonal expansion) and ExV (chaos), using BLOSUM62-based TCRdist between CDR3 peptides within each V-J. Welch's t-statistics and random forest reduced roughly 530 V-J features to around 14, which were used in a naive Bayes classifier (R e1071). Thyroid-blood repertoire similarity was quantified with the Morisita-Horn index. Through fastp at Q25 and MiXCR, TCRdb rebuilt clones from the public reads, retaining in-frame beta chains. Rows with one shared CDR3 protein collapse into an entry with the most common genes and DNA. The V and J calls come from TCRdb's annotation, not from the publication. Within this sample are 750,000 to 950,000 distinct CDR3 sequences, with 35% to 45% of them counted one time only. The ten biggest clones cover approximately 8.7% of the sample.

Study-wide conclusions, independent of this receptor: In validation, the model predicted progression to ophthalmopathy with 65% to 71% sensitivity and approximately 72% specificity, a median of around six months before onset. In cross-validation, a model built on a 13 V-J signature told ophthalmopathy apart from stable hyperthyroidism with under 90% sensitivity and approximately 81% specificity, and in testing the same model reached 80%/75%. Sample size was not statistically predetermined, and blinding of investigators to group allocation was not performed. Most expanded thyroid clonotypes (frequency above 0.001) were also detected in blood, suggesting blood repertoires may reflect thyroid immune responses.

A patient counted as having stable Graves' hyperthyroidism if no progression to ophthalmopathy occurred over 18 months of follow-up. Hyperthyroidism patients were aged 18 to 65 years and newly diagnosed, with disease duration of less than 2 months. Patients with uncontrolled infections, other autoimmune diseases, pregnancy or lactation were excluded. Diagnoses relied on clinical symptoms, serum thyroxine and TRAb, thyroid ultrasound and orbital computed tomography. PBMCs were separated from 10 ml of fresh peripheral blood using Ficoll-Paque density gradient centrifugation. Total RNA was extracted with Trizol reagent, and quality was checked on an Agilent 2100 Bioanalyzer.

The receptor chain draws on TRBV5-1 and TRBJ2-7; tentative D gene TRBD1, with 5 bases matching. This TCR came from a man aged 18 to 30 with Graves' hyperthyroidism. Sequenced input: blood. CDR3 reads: CASSLEGVYEQYF. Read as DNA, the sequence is TGTGCCAGCAGCTTAGAAGGGGTCTACGAGCAGTACTTC. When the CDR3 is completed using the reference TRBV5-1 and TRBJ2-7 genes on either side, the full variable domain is KAGVTQTPRYLIKTRGQQVTLSCSPISGHRSVSWYQQTPGQGLQFLFEYFSETQRNKGNFPGRFSGRQFSNSRSEMNVSTLELGDSALYLCASSLEGVYEQYFGPGTRLTVT.